Each of the 4 T cell receptor beta chains below was sequenced from the same sample in a study of blood T cell repertoires in COVID-19. Produced via immunoSEQ multiplex PCR; TCRdb's table is partial and in-frame only. The sample has some 160,000 clones, about 80% seen once; the top ten hold less than 2%. Sequences were obtained from peripheral blood. These receptors originate from a human donor in a cohort sampled during active COVID-19.

The V and J genes are TRBV28 and TRBJ2-7; TRBD2 matches at 12 bases. The CDR3 is 15 amino acids. CDR1 MDHEN and CDR2 SYDVKM come from the germline V gene. Unmatched junction bases numbered 4, after V lost 1 base and J lost 6 bases. The chain's CDR3 is CASSLFASGRAEQYF. CDR3 coding DNA: TGTGCCAGCAGTTTATTTGCTAGCGGGAGGGCCGAGCAGTACTTC. Filled out from reference TRBV28 and TRBJ2-7, the complete variable domain reads DVKVTQSSRYLVKRTGEKVFLECVQDMDHENMFWYRQDPGLGLRLIYFSYDVKMKEKGDIPEGYSVSREKKERFSLILESASTNQTSMYLCASSLFASGRAEQYFGPGTRLTVT.

This sequence joins TRBV24-1 and TRBJ2-7; the D gene is possibly TRBD1 (6 bases). Germline V lookup: CDR1 KGHDR, CDR2 SFDVKD. CDR3 length: 15 amino acids. Trimming shortened V by 4 bases and J by 3 bases, and 15 bases separated the two germline ends. The CDR3 DNA follows: TGTGCCACCAGTGAGTCGACAGGAACCGACTACGAGCAGTACTTC. It specifies CATSESTGTDYEQYF.

The V gene is TRBV5-1, the J gene TRBJ1-6; 7 positions agree with TRBD1. Per germline, CDR1 SGHRS and CDR2 YFSETQ. The trim removed 4 bases at V and 3 bases at J, leaving 7 bases unmatched. This CDR3 is built from 16 residues. The CDR3 DNA is TGCGCCAGCAGCCAGGGGGGAGTCCACTATAATTCACCCCTCCACTTT. Protein product: CASSQGGVHYNSPLHF.

CDR3 coding DNA: TGCGCCAGCAGCTTGGGACAGGGTAGCATGAACACTGAAGCTTTCTTT. The encoded protein is CASSLGQGSMNTEAFF. The chain links TRBV5-1 to TRBJ1-1; 7 bases line up with TRBD1. The J segment lost 0 bases and the V segment lost 0 bases, leaving 5 bases of the junction unmatched. Germline CDR1 and CDR2: SGHRS and YFSETQ. The CDR3 sequence is 16 residues long.